These 30 T cell receptor beta chains originate from one sample sequenced in a study of blood T cell repertoires in COVID-19 (dated by TCRdb to about 2020). The library was produced with the immunoSEQ multiplex PCR assay. TCRdb mirrors the immuneACCESS table, restricted to in-frame sequences. Some clones are absent from its copies; in checked studies, under half trace to an unresolved V gene, and the reason for the others is unknown. This sample lists about 200,000 clones; roughly 87% were detected once. More than 2% of the sample lies in the top ten. Material for sequencing was PBMCs or T cells enriched from blood (not recorded which). These receptors were collected from a woman under 40 who had recovered from COVID-19.

The chain couples TRBV6-2 or TRBV6-3 to TRBJ1-4; D is perhaps TRBD1 (6 bases). Trimming left V 2 bases short and J 6 bases short, with 10 bases between. This CDR3 contains 14 residues. Germline assignment: CDR1 MNHEY and CDR2 SVGEGT. For the CDR3, the DNA is TGTGCCAGCAGTTACCGGGGGGCTGATGAAAAACTGTTTTTT. The encoded protein is CASSYRGADEKLFF.

The V call is TRBV19, the J call TRBJ1-1; D not resolved. Trimming cost V 1 base and J 1 base, with 7 bases left between them. Germline CDR1 is LNHDA and CDR2 is SQIVND (reference sequence). This CDR3 has 14 amino acids. CDR3 region: CASSIVGRNTEAFF. The CDR3 region has the DNA TGTGCCAGTAGTATAGTTGGCAGGAACACTGAAGCTTTCTTT.

The chain combines TRBV6-1 with TRBJ2-5; TRBD1 might be the D (5 bases). V was trimmed by 1 base and J by 2 bases, leaving 20 bases between them. Germline V gene data show CDR1 as MNHNS and CDR2 as SASEGT. The CDR3 totals 18 residues. The DNA of the CDR3 is TGTGCCAGCAGTGAAGTAGGGGCAGGGTTTGACCTTCAAGAGACCCAGTACTTC. This translates into CASSEVGAGFDLQETQYF.

The V call is TRBV27, the J call TRBJ2-7, with 7 bases identical to TRBD1. This CDR3 is built from 14 residues. The V gene end was trimmed by 2 bases and the J gene end by 2 bases; junction bases not matched to a gene: 3. The germline V gene encodes CDR1 MNHEY and CDR2 SMNVEV (reference sequence). The CDR3 sequence is CASSLSQGAYEQYF. The CDR3 DNA follows: TGTGCCAGCAGTTTAAGTCAGGGGGCCTACGAGCAGTACTTC.

The chain couples TRBV11-2 to TRBJ1-4; TRBD1 aligns across 7 bases. CDR3 length: 17 amino acids. J gave up 8 bases and V 5 bases, and 17 bases lay outside the gene matches. Germline loops: CDR1 SGHAT, CDR2 FQNNGV. The DNA of the CDR3 is TGTGCCAGCAGCCCCAGGGGGTCGGGGCTGACGATCGAAAAACTGTTTTTT. Protein: CASSPRGSGLTIEKLFF.

The gene calls are TRBV11-3 and TRBJ1-2; weak D call: TRBD1 (5 bases). From germline, CDR1 is SGHNT and CDR2 YENEEA. The CDR3 runs to 13 residues. V was cut by 1 base and J by 6 bases, with 9 bases left in between. DNA of the CDR3: TGTGCCAGCAGCTTAGTTAAAGGGGATGGCTACACCTTC. Residues: CASSLVKGDGYTF.

The V gene is TRBV15, the J gene TRBJ1-2, with D tentatively TRBD1 (5 bases). In germline, CDR1 is LNHNV, CDR2 YYDKDF (reference sequence). The length of the CDR3 is 15 residues. The V end lost 2 bases, the J end lost 3 bases, and 13 bases lay between the germline ends. The chain's CDR3 is CATSRMGAGDYGYTF. In nucleotides, the CDR3 is TGTGCCACCAGCAGAATGGGTGCGGGGGACTATGGCTACACCTTC.

The genes are TRBV19 and TRBJ2-2; D might be TRBD2 (7 bases). The V and J ends lost 4 bases and 4 bases respectively, with 16 bases between them. This CDR3 is built from 16 residues. The V gene's germline CDR1 is LNHDA and CDR2 SQIVND (reference sequence). The CDR3 nucleotides read TGTGCCAGTAGTAAGGGGGGGGCCACAGGCACCGGGGAGCTGTTTTTT. Amino acids: CASSKGGATGTGELFF.

This clone was detected once. CDR3 amino acids: CASSPRDRAFNQPQHF. The CDR3, as DNA: TGTGCCAGCTCACCGCGTGACAGGGCATTTAATCAGCCCCAGCATTTT. The chain has TRBV18 and TRBJ1-5, with 7 bases that match TRBD1. Germline-derived CDR1 and CDR2 are KGHSH and LQKENI. The CDR3 contains 16 residues. V lost 3 bases to trimming and J lost 4 bases; unmatched junction nucleotides: 9.

This chain links TRBV21-1 with TRBJ1-2; TRBD1, the D gene given by the table, was not confirmed from the DNA. TRBV21-1 is designated a pseudogene. This CDR3 has 16 amino acids. For the CDR3, the DNA is TGTGCCAGCAGCAACATTACAGGGCTCGCCCCCTATGGCTACACCTTC. This gives the protein CASSNITGLAPYGYTF.

This chain connects TRBV7-8 to TRBJ1-1; 10 bases are a match to TRBD1. The germline V gene has CDR1 SGHVS and CDR2 FQNEAQ. The CDR3 contains 16 residues. The V gene end was trimmed by 2 bases and the J gene end by 1 base; junction bases not matched to a gene: 4. The CDR3 DNA sequence: TGTGCCAGCAGCTTACGGGACAGGGGCTCGAACACTGAAGCTTTCTTT. It codes for CASSLRDRGSNTEAFF.

This chain connects TRBV4-3 to TRBJ1-1; tentatively, D is TRBD1 (6 bases). V lost 4 bases to trimming and J lost 3 bases, with 15 bases between them. The CDR3 covers 15 residues. Germline assignment: CDR1 LGHNA and CDR2 YSLEER. The CDR3 DNA is TGCGCCAGCAGCCGGCACAGGGAGGGGGACACTGAAGCTTTCTTT. Its translation: CASSRHREGDTEAFF.

This clone showed up just once. This chain links TRBV27 with TRBJ1-3, with TRBD1 identical over 7 bases. Trimming cost V 5 bases and J 5 bases; bases outside gene matches: 6. CDR1 and CDR2 (germline): MNHEY, SMNVEV (reference sequence). The length of the CDR3 is 14 residues. CDR3: CASSPGQVRNTIYF. The DNA of the CDR3 is TGTGCCAGCAGTCCAGGACAGGTCAGAAACACCATATATTTT.

V and J are TRBV11-3 and TRBJ2-3; 8 bases align to TRBD2. The CDR3 has 15 amino acids. Germline loops: CDR1 SGHNT, CDR2 YENEEA. Unmatched junction bases numbered 10, after V lost 5 bases and J lost 6 bases. This CDR3 is CASSPRTSLRDTQYF. CDR3 nucleotide sequence: TGTGCCAGCAGCCCGCGGACTAGCCTGCGGGATACGCAGTATTTT.

The rearrangement links TRBV7-2 to TRBJ1-5; D uncertain. Germline assignment: CDR1 SGHTA and CDR2 FQGNSA. The length of the CDR3 is 14 residues. Trimming left V 1 base short and J 9 bases short, with 13 bases between. For the CDR3, the DNA is TGTGCCAGCAGCTTAGATATCGCGGCGGCGCCCCAGCATTTT. Encoded protein: CASSLDIAAAPQHF.

This chain links TRBV7-2 with TRBJ1-3, with a possible D match to TRBD1 (6 bases). The V end was cut by 5 bases, the J end by 7 bases, with 18 bases between. Looked up from germline, CDR1 is SGHTA and CDR2 is FQGNSA. The CDR3 loop spans 15 amino acids. The CDR3 is CASSHNYWGRNTIYF. The CDR3, as DNA: TGTGCCAGCAGCCACAATTACTGGGGGCGGAACACCATATATTTT.

This clone was counted many times. This chain uses TRBV5-1 with TRBJ1-2, with 7 bases matching TRBD1. The V gene's germline CDR1 is SGHRS and CDR2 YFSETQ. This CDR3 has 14 amino acids. After removal of 0 bases from V and 7 bases from J, the junction contained 6 bases not matched to a gene. CDR3 protein: CASSLETQGGGYTF. Here the CDR3 DNA reads TGCGCCAGCAGCTTGGAGACCCAGGGGGGTGGCTACACCTTC.

The rearrangement uses TRBV29-1 and TRBJ1-2; TRBD1 is a possible D gene (6 bases). V shed 6 bases and J shed 3 bases, with 14 bases lying between them. This CDR3 is built from 13 residues. Germline assignment: CDR1 SQVTM and CDR2 ANQGSEA. CDR3 sequence (DNA): TGCAGCGTGACCCTGGGGGCGGACTATGGCTACACCTTC. Protein sequence: CSVTLGADYGYTF.

The chain joins TRBV10-3 to TRBJ1-1; no clear D. The germline V gene encodes CDR1 ENHRY and CDR2 SYGVKD. This CDR3 has 14 amino acids. The V end lost 1 base, the J end lost 1 base, and 7 bases lay between the germline ends. CDR3 amino acids: CAISELLGNTEAFF. The CDR3 DNA is TGTGCCATCAGTGAGTTACTCGGGAACACTGAAGCTTTCTTT.

This clone has just one count. The chain employs TRBV13 and TRBJ2-2, with TRBD2 identical over 10 bases. The CDR3 is 14 amino acids. J lost 6 bases, V lost 8 bases, and 6 bases had no gene match. Germline CDR1 reads PRHDT; CDR2 reads FYEKMQ (reference sequence). The CDR3 DNA reads as TGTGCCAGCCGGCCTAGCGGGAGCCCCGGGGAGCTGTTTTTT. Translation gives CASRPSGSPGELFF.

The chain carries TRBV5-1 and TRBJ2-1; TRBD2 agrees at 14 bases. Trimming took 2 bases from V and 2 from J; bases not matched to a gene: 9. The germline CDR1 and CDR2 sequences are SGHRS and YFSETQ. The CDR3 has 19 residues. CDR3 region: CASSFTGTSGGQTYNEQFF. CDR3 nucleotides: TGCGCCAGCAGCTTTACCGGGACTAGCGGGGGACAAACCTACAATGAGCAGTTCTTC.

This clone was recorded only once. The chain employs TRBV9 and TRBJ1-4; D is unresolved. There are 14 residues in the CDR3. Germline values: CDR1 SGDLS, CDR2 YYNGEE. V was shortened by 0 bases and J by 0 bases, with 3 bases between the two germline ends. CDR3 sequence: CASSVAATNEKLFF. The CDR3 bases are TGTGCCAGCAGCGTAGCAGCAACTAATGAAAAACTGTTTTTT.

V usage is TRBV12-1 and J usage is TRBJ2-1; no DNA check was done on the table's D call, TRBD2. TRBV12-1 is termed a pseudogene. The CDR3 sequence is 14 residues long. In DNA form, the CDR3 reads TGTGCCAGCAGCTGGCGACTAGCGGGGGGTGAGCAGTTCTTC. It encodes CASSWRLAGGEQFF.

This chain joins TRBV10-3 and TRBJ2-7, with D perhaps TRBD1 (6 bases). The CDR3 consists of 13 residues. The germline gives CDR1 ENHRY, CDR2 SYGVKD. V lost 2 bases, J lost 5 bases, and 10 bases lay in between. CDR3 in DNA: TGTGCCATCAGTGAGGAGGGGGAGCACGAGCAGTACTTC. This translates into CAISEEGEHEQYF.

This chain links TRBV7-3 with TRBJ2-2; D call uncertain. CDR1 and CDR2 (germline): SGHTA, FQGTGA. The V end was cut by 5 bases, the J end by 2 bases, with 9 bases between. The CDR3 has 14 residues. CDR3 sequence: CASSPRVNTGELFF. The CDR3 DNA reads as TGTGCCAGCAGCCCCCGGGTAAACACCGGGGAGCTGTTTTTT. Combining the CDR3 with reference TRBV7-3 and TRBJ2-2 gives the whole variable domain GAGVSQTPSNKVTEKGKYVELRCDPISGHTALYWYRQSLGQGPEFLIYFQGTGAADDSGLPNDRFFAVRPEGSVSTLKIQRTERGDSAVYLCASSPRVNTGELFFGEGSRLTVL.

This chain uses TRBV4-1 with TRBJ1-2; possible D gene TRBD1, 5 bases. The V gene's germline CDR1 is MGHRA and CDR2 YSYEKL. Trimming stripped 0 bases from V and 2 bases from J, with 16 bases between. This CDR3 region has 17 residues. As DNA, the CDR3 is TGCGCCAGCAGCCAAGACCGCCTTGGGCAGGGCAACTATGGCTACACCTTC. Amino acids: CASSQDRLGQGNYGYTF.

The chain couples TRBV7-2 to TRBJ1-5; D uncertain. V was clipped by 0 bases and J by 5 bases, with 5 bases between them. The CDR3 consists of 13 residues. The V gene's germline CDR1 is SGHTA and CDR2 FQGNSA. The DNA of the CDR3 is TGTGCCAGCAGCTTAGCTTATGATCAGCCCCAGCATTTT. This translates into CASSLAYDQPQHF.

This clone has just a few counts. The same CDR3 also results from other DNA sequences found in this sample. V and J are TRBV19 and TRBJ1-5; the D gene is possibly TRBD1 (5 bases). The CDR3 sequence is 15 residues long. Per germline, CDR1 LNHDA and CDR2 SQIVND (reference sequence). Trimming left V 6 bases short and J 2 bases short, with 14 bases between. CDR3 protein: CASSLGQGGNQPQHF. The CDR3 nucleotides read TGTGCCAGTAGCCTGGGTCAGGGTGGCAATCAGCCCCAGCATTTT.

This rearrangement joins TRBV14 to TRBJ2-7; D unresolved. Looked up from germline, CDR1 is SGHDN and CDR2 is FVKESK. This CDR3 region has 15 residues. V gave up 0 bases and J gave up 2 bases, with 11 bases separating them. The CDR3 bases are TGTGCCAGCAGCCAAGATTCTTACAGCCCCTACGAGCAGTACTTC. Its translation is CASSQDSYSPYEQYF. The variable domain in full, with the rest retrieved from reference TRBV14 and TRBJ2-7, is EAGVTQFPSHSVIEKGQTVTLRCDPISGHDNLYWYRRVMGKEIKFLLHFVKESKQDESGMPNNRFLAERTGGTYSTLKVQPAELEDSGVYFCASSQDSYSPYEQYFGPGTRLTVT.

The chain carries TRBV7-3 and TRBJ2-1; TRBD2 agrees at 9 bases. Trimming removed 3 bases from V and 2 bases from J; junction bases left unmatched: 5. Germline loops: CDR1 SGHTA, CDR2 FQGTGA. The CDR3 totals 16 residues. The CDR3 DNA follows: TGTGCCAGCAGCTTTGCGGGAGGGATTACCTACAATGAGCAGTTCTTC. Protein sequence: CASSFAGGITYNEQFF.